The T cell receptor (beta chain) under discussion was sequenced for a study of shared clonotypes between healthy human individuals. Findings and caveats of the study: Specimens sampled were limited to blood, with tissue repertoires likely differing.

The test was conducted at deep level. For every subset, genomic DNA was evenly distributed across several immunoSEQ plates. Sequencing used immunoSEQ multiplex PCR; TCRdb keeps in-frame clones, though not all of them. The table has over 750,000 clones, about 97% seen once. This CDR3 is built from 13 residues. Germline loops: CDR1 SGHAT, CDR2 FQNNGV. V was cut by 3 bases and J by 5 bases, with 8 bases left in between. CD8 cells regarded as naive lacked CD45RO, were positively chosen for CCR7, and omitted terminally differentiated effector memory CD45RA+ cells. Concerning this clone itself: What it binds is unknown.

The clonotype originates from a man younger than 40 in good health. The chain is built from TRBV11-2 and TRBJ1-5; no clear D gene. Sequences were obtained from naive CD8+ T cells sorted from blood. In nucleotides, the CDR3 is TGTGCCAGCAGCTTCCAGAGTTATCAGCCCCAGCATTTT. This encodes CASSFQSYQPQHF.